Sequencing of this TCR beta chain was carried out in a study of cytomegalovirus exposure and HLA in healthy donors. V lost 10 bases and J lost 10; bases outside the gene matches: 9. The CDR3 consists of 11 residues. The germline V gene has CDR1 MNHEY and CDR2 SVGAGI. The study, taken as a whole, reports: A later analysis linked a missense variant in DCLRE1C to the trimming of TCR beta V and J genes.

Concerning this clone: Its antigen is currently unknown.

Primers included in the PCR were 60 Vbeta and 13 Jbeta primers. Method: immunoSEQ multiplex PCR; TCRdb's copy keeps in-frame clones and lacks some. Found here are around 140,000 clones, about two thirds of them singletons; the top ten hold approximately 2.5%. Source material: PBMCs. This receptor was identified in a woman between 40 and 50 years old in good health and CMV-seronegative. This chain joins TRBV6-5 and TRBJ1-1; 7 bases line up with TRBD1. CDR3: CATEGGVGAFF. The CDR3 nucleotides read TGTGCCACCGAAGGGGGCGTCGGAGCTTTCTTT.